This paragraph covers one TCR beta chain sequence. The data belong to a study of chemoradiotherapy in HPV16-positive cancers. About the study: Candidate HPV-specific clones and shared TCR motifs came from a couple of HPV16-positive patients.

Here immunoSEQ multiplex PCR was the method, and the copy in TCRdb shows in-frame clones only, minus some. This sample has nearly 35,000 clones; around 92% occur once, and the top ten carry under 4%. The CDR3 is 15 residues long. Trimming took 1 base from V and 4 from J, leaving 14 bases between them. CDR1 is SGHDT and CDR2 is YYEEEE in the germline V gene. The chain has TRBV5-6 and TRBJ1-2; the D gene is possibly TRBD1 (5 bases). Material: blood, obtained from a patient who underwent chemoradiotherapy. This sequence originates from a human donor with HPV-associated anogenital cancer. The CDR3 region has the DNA TGTGCCAGCAGCTTGAGTGGAGGGGCCATCTATGGCTACACCTTC. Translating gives CASSLSGGAIYGYTF.